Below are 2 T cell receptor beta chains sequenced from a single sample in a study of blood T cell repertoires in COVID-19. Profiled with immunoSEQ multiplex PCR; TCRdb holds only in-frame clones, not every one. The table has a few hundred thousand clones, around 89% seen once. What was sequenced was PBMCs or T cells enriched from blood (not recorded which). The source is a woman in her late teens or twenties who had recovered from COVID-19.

The CDR3 loop reads CASSQGWRGGRADTQYF. The CDR3 region has the DNA TGCGCCAGCAGCCAGGGATGGCGGGGGGGCCGGGCAGATACGCAGTATTTT. The chain links TRBV4-1 to TRBJ2-3; TRBD2 matches at 9 bases. Unmatched junction bases numbered 11, after V lost 3 bases and J lost 4 bases. The V gene's germline CDR1 is MGHRA and CDR2 YSYEKL. This CDR3 contains 17 residues.

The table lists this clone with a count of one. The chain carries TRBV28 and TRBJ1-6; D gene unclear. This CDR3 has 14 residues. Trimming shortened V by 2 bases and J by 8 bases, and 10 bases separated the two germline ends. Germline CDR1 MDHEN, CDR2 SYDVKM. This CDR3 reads CASSLGRNHSPLHF. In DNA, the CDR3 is TGTGCCAGCAGTTTAGGGAGAAACCATTCACCCCTCCACTTT.